The next 17 T cell receptor beta chains were all read from a single sample in a study of human T cells and chemical hapten exposure. TCRdb used MiXCR to reprocess the RACE reads, holding one entry per CDR3 protein. The table shows around 53,000 distinct CDR3 sequences, with around 9.3% occurring only once. Time point reported: patch test 1, 2 weeks after DPC sensitization. Treatment noted: therapeutic diphenylcyclopropenone sensitization with weekly scalp DPC. Specimen: whole blood, collected in connection with sensitization to the hapten diphenylcyclopropenone (DPC). The source of these receptors is a woman between 45 and 65 years old with alopecia areata. Some clones in this sample may be carry-over from other donors' samples.

This clonotype was counted at least ten times. The chain joins TRBV18 to TRBJ2-3; perhaps TRBD2 as D (5 bases). The germline V and J ends were trimmed by 4 bases and 0 bases, with 14 bases remaining between them. The V gene's germline CDR1 is KGHSH and CDR2 LQKENI. The CDR3 length is 16 residues. CDR3 sequence: CASSRAYGESTDTQYF. CDR3 sequence (DNA): TGTGCCAGCTCACGAGCCTACGGGGAGAGCACAGATACGCAGTATTTT.

V and J are TRBV20-1 and TRBJ1-5; D not resolved. The V gene lost 2 bases and the J gene lost 0 bases, with 8 bases spanning the gap. Germline CDR1 reads DFQATT; CDR2 reads SNEGSKA (reference sequence). This CDR3 region has 14 residues. CDR3 in DNA: TGCAGTGCTAGATCACAGAATAGCAATCAGCCCCAGCATTTT. Its translation: CSARSQNSNQPQHF.

This clonotype was counted at least ten times. V and J are TRBV7-2 and TRBJ2-7, with D possibly being TRBD2 (5 bases). Between the trimmed V and J ends, which lost 6 bases and 2 bases, there was a span of 17 bases. In germline, CDR1 is SGHTA, CDR2 FQGNSA. The CDR3 totals 15 residues. CDR3 DNA sequence: TGTGCCAGCAGACAAACACCGGACGGGGCCTACGAGCAGTACTTC. Amino acids: CASRQTPDGAYEQYF.

This clonotype was observed many times. The chain combines TRBV5-1 with TRBJ1-1; possibly TRBD1 for D (5 bases). The V gene lost 1 base and the J gene lost 8 bases, with 12 bases spanning the gap. The CDR3 totals 13 residues. Per the germline V gene, CDR1 is SGHRS and CDR2 is YFSETQ. The CDR3 is CASSLSPGAEAFF. CDR3 DNA: TGCGCCAGCAGCTTGTCTCCCGGGGCGGAAGCTTTCTTT.

This clonotype was counted many times. The chain has TRBV11-3 and TRBJ2-2; the match to TRBD1 covers 8 bases. Trimming cost V 7 bases and J 6 bases; bases outside gene matches: 7. From germline, CDR1 is SGHNT and CDR2 YENEEA. The CDR3 runs 14 residues. The CDR3 sequence is CASTGQGGAGELFF. CDR3 DNA: TGTGCCAGCACCGGACAGGGAGGAGCCGGGGAGCTGTTTTTT.

There are many counts of this clonotype. This sequence joins TRBV5-1 and TRBJ1-2; 9 bases fit TRBD1. Germline V gene data show CDR1 as SGHRS and CDR2 as YFSETQ. There are 16 residues in the CDR3. Trimming removed 4 bases from V and 6 bases from J; junction bases left unmatched: 13. CDR3 DNA sequence: TGCGCCAGCAGCGCAGGGGGACAGGGTGTGTCGAATGGCTACACCTTC. Protein product: CASSAGGQGVSNGYTF.

This clonotype has at least ten counts. The V gene is TRBV27, the J gene TRBJ1-2; D may be TRBD1 (5 bases). The length of the CDR3 is 15 residues. CDR1 MNHEY and CDR2 SMNVEV come from the germline V gene (reference sequence). V was trimmed by 6 bases and J by 5 bases, leaving 19 bases between them. The DNA of the CDR3 is TGTGCCAGCAGATACGGGACCCAACGTCCGTATGGCTACACCTTC. Translated, it gives CASRYGTQRPYGYTF.

Ten or more counts support this clonotype. The rearrangement uses TRBV29-1 and TRBJ1-2; perhaps TRBD1 as D (5 bases). This CDR3 is built from 15 residues. Germline V CDR1 and CDR2: SQVTM, ANQGSEA. Trimming shortened V by 2 bases and J by 2 bases, and 15 bases separated the two germline ends. CDR3 DNA: TGCAGCGTTGAATGGGGCTCTCGAAGCAACTATGGCTACACCTTC. This codes for CSVEWGSRSNYGYTF.

This clonotype has just a few counts. The J gene is TRBJ2-7, the V gene TRBV21-1; the table names TRBD1, a call not compared with the DNA. TRBV21-1 is a pseudogene locus. The CDR3 extends over 15 amino acids. The CDR3 here is CASSKARDRGYEQYF. CDR3 coding DNA: TGTGCCAGCAGCAAAGCCAGGGACAGGGGGTACGAGCAGTACTTC.

This clonotype was picked up many times. The chain recombines TRBV6-2 or TRBV6-3 with TRBJ2-7; weak D call: TRBD2 (6 bases). From germline, CDR1 is MNHEY and CDR2 SVGEGT. The V and J ends lost 6 bases and 1 base respectively, with 10 bases between them. CDR3 size: 13 residues. The CDR3 here is CASRLARSYEQYF. The CDR3 coding sequence is TGTGCCAGCAGACTAGCCCGATCCTACGAGCAGTACTTC.

This clonotype was detected many times. The chain joins TRBV4-3 to TRBJ2-7, with D possibly matching TRBD2 (5 bases). Germline assignment: CDR1 LGHNA and CDR2 YSLEER. V shed 0 bases and J shed 1 base, with 13 bases lying between them. The CDR3 contains 16 residues. The CDR3 DNA reads TGCGCCAGCAGCCAAGAGTTTGCGGGCGAATCCTACGAGCAGTACTTC. Translated, it gives CASSQEFAGESYEQYF.

This clonotype was seen at least ten times. V and J are TRBV9 and TRBJ1-1; weak D call: TRBD1 (5 bases). Germline values: CDR1 SGDLS, CDR2 YYNGEE. With 0 bases removed from V and 8 bases from J, the gap between germline ends came to 14 bases. CDR3 length equals 14 residues. DNA of the CDR3: TGTGCCAGCAGCGTAGCTCTAGACAGCCGAGAAGCTTTCTTT. It translates to CASSVALDSREAFF.

This clonotype showed up many times. The chain has TRBV28 and TRBJ2-7; the D is unclear. The ends were cut back, 5 bases at V and 4 bases at J, with 6 bases in the middle. Germline V CDR1 and CDR2: MDHEN, SYDVKM. The length of the CDR3 is 11 residues. CDR3 sequence (DNA): TGTGCCAGCAGTGCCCCTTACGAGCAGTACTTC. Translated: CASSAPYEQYF.

Many counts were recorded for this clonotype. V usage is TRBV7-2 and J usage is TRBJ1-2, with D maybe TRBD1 (6 bases). CDR3 length: 14 amino acids. Between the trimmed V and J ends, which lost 0 bases and 1 base, there was a span of 6 bases. The germline CDR1 and CDR2 sequences are SGHTA and FQGNSA. In DNA, the CDR3 is TGTGCCAGCAGCTTAGCGGGACATAACTATGGCTACACCTTC. It specifies CASSLAGHNYGYTF.

This clonotype showed up many times. The genes are TRBV20-1 and TRBJ2-4, with no clear D. Germline CDR1 and CDR2: DFQATT and SNEGSKA (reference sequence). V lost 3 bases to trimming and J lost 0 bases, with 9 bases between them. The CDR3 runs 14 residues. This chain's CDR3 is CSASLALAKNIQYF. The CDR3, as DNA: TGCAGTGCTAGTTTGGCTCTAGCCAAAAACATTCAGTACTTC.

This clonotype showed up many times. The genes are TRBV3-1 and TRBJ2-1; 13 nucleotides line up with TRBD2. This CDR3 is 13 amino acids long. Germline values: CDR1 LGHDT, CDR2 YNNKEL (reference sequence). V was clipped by 4 bases and J by 12 bases; unmatched bases: 3. In nucleotides, the CDR3 is TGTGCCAGCAGCCTGAGGACTAGCGGGAGGCAGTTCTTC. Translated: CASSLRTSGRQFF.

This clonotype showed up just a few times. The rearrangement links TRBV5-8 to TRBJ1-5, with D uncertain. This CDR3 spans 13 amino acids. Germline CDR1 SGHTS, CDR2 YDEGEE. V lost 4 bases and J 8 bases, leaving 13 bases between the germline ends. CDR3 nucleotides: TGTGCCAGCAGCCTAGAGAGCTTCAAGCCCCAGCATTTT. Translation: CASSLESFKPQHF.